Below are 3 T cell receptor beta chains sequenced from a single sample in a study of blood T cell repertoires in COVID-19. Clones were sequenced by immunoSEQ multiplex PCR, and TCRdb holds only the in-frame ones, with some missing. The sample yields some 40,000 clones, 70% to 90% seen once. The sequenced material came from peripheral blood. The source is a man between 60 and 70 years old in a cohort sampled during active COVID-19.

The V call is TRBV30, the J call TRBJ2-3, with a tentative D call TRBD1 (6 bases). Germline lookup yields CDR1 GTSNPN and CDR2 SVGIG (reference sequence). This CDR3 has 15 residues. V lost 0 bases and J 4 bases, leaving 14 bases between the germline ends. CDR3 residues: CAWSVKGTGSDTQYF. In DNA, the CDR3 is TGTGCCTGGAGTGTTAAGGGTACAGGGTCAGATACGCAGTATTTT. Filled out from reference TRBV30 and TRBJ2-3, the complete variable domain reads SQTIHQWPATLVQPVGSPLSLECTVEGTSNPNLYWYRQAAGRGLQLLFYSVGIGQISSEVPQNLSASRPQDRQFILSSKKLLLSDSGFYLCAWSVKGTGSDTQYFGPGTRLTVL.

This sequence joins TRBV6-5 and TRBJ2-5; possible D gene TRBD1, 5 bases. Germline V gene data show CDR1 as MNHEY and CDR2 as SVGAGI. The CDR3 is 13 amino acids. Trimming removed 6 bases at V and 7 bases at J, with 15 bases between. The CDR3 nucleotides read TGTGCCAGCAGCCGATTCTTTACAGGGACCCAGTACTTC. Translation gives CASSRFFTGTQYF.

This clone is deemed medium-sized (0.01 to 0.1%). The CDR3 sequence: CASSHGGYTF. The CDR3, as DNA: TGTGCCAGCAGCCACGGTGGCTACACCTTC. The chain joins TRBV14 to TRBJ1-2, with D hard to call. The germline V gene encodes CDR1 SGHDN and CDR2 FVKESK. The CDR3 is 10 amino acids. The V and J ends lost 3 bases and 7 bases respectively, with 3 bases between them.